Listed below are T cell receptor beta chains from one sample, sequenced in a study of blood T cell repertoires in COVID-19. This table comes from immunoSEQ multiplex PCR, and its TCRdb copy is limited to in-frame clones, with some not included. The repertoire includes about 220,000 clones, 82% of them detected once, and less than 4% sits in the top ten. What was sequenced was peripheral blood. Receptor source: a woman of 80 years or more with acute or convalescent COVID-19. Both conserved end residues are part of each CDR3. The D gene is left open where the match is weak. Clone size is shown for a subset of rows, as once, few, many or a class of expanded clone.

D gene,J gene,V gene,clone size,CDR3 DNA,CDR3 protein
-,TRBJ1-1,TRBV2,once,TGTGCCAGCAGGACACCGGGGGGAAAGACTGAAGCTTTCTTT,CASRTPGGKTEAFF
TRBD1,TRBJ2-6,TRBV5-1,-,TGCGCCAGCAGCTTGGTCGCAGGGGGCGATGGGGCCAACGTCCTGACTTTC,CASSLVAGGDGANVLTF
-,TRBJ1-2,TRBV6-5,-,TGTGCCAGCAGCAGGGGCGAACAGGGTGACTATGGCTACACCTTC,CASSRGEQGDYGYTF
TRBD1,TRBJ2-7,TRBV6-5,few,TGTGCCAGCAGTTACTTCGACAGGGACGAGCAGTACTTC,CASSYFDRDEQYF
-,TRBJ1-1,TRBV2,-,TGTGCCAGTTCCCTCCTAGCGGAGGGTAACACTGAAGCTTTCTTT,CASSLLAEGNTEAFF
-,TRBJ2-7,TRBV5-1,-,TGCGCCAGCAGCTTGGTTGGCAGGGCCAACGAGCAGTACTTC,CASSLVGRANEQYF
TRBD2,TRBJ2-5,TRBV7-6,-,TGTGCCAGCAGTTACGGACTAGCGGGGCCCGTAAACTTGGAGACCCAGTACTTC,CASSYGLAGPVNLETQYF
-,TRBJ1-4,TRBV19,-,TGTGCCAGTAGTATAGGTCGGAGTAATGAAAAAGTGTTTTTT,CASSIGRSNEKVFF
-,TRBJ1-4,TRBV12-3/TRBV12-4,once,TGTGCCAGCAGTTTAATGCTAGGAAAACTGTTTTTT,CASSLMLGKLFF
-,TRBJ1-1,TRBV19,-,TGTGCCAGTAGTATATCTGTGATAGGGGCCAGAACTGAAGCTTTCTTT,CASSISVIGARTEAFF
-,TRBJ1-1,TRBV12-3/TRBV12-4,once,TGTGCCAGCAGTTTGACTATCGACACTGAAGCTTTCTTT,CASSLTIDTEAFF
TRBD2,TRBJ2-5,TRBV7-2,-,TGTGCCAGCAGCTTAAGGCTAGCGGAGGGTACACGAGAGACCCAGTACTTC,CASSLRLAEGTRETQYF
TRBD2,TRBJ2-1,TRBV4-1,-,TGCGCCAGCAGCCACCAGCAGCTAGCGGGGGGGGGACCGGGTGAGCAGTTCTTC,CASSHQQLAGGGPGEQFF
-,TRBJ1-5,TRBV28,-,TGTGCCAGCAGTCCTCCTACAGGGCAGCCCCAGCATTTT,CASSPPTGQPQHF
-,TRBJ1-1,TRBV3-1/TRBV3-2,-,TGTGCCAGCAGCCACCGGATTCCGGGAAAGCAGAACACTGAAGCTTTCTTT,CASSHRIPGKQNTEAFF
TRBD2,TRBJ2-3,TRBV9,-,TGTGCCAGCAGCGCCTTGTTCACTAGCGGCACCACAGATACGCAGTATTTT,CASSALFTSGTTDTQYF
-,TRBJ2-1,TRBV5-4,-,TGTGCCAGCAGCTTGGGACACCTATACAATGAGCAGTTCTTC,CASSLGHLYNEQFF
TRBD1,TRBJ2-2,TRBV4-3,few,TGCGCCAGCAGCCAAGTAGGACAGGGGGACACCGGGGAGCTGTTTTTT,CASSQVGQGDTGELFF
TRBD1,TRBJ2-3,TRBV5-1,-,TGCGCCAGCAGCTTGGCGGGACAGCAAAGCACAGATACGCAGTATTTT,CASSLAGQQSTDTQYF
-,TRBJ1-1,TRBV5-1,-,TGCGCCAGCAGCTTGTTCACTGGCAGGGGGAACACTGAAGCTTTCTTT,CASSLFTGRGNTEAFF
-,TRBJ1-1,TRBV6-5,-,TGTGCCAGCAGTTACTCACGGCCCATAAGGGGAGCTTTCTTT,CASSYSRPIRGAFF
-,TRBJ2-2,TRBV27,-,TGTGCCAGCAGTTCTCTACCCGGGACCGGGGAGCTGTTTTTT,CASSSLPGTGELFF
-,TRBJ1-1,TRBV4-1,-,TGCGCCAGCAGCCAAGTCCAAACGGGGGGGACTGAAGCTTTCTTT,CASSQVQTGGTEAFF
TRBD1,TRBJ1-2,TRBV7-2,few,TGTGCCAGCAGTTTCCTTTCAGGGGGCGGCGGCTATGGCTACACCTTC,CASSFLSGGGGYGYTF
-,TRBJ1-5,TRBV19,-,TGTGCCAGTAGTCTCGGTGCCCAACAGCCCCAGCATTTT,CASSLGAQQPQHF
-,TRBJ1-5,TRBV6-4,-,TGTGCCAGCAGTGACCCCTTACGGGGGGACCAGGGTGCATATAGCAATCAGCCCCAGCATTTT,CASSDPLRGDQGAYSNQPQHF
TRBD1,TRBJ1-5,TRBV15,once,TGTGCCACCAGCAGAGACAGGGGGAAGAATCAGCCCCAGCATTTT,CATSRDRGKNQPQHF
TRBD1,TRBJ2-2,TRBV19,-,TGTGCCAGTAGCCAGGGGGCCTATGGCACCGGGGAGCTGTTTTTT,CASSQGAYGTGELFF